The 28 T cell receptor beta chains given below trace back to one sample, sequenced in a study of siplizumab effects on memory and regulatory T cells. The data were produced by immunoSEQ multiplex PCR, yet TCRdb's version contains in-frame clones alone and is incomplete. The repertoire holds roughly 100,000 clones, with 90% to 95% as singletons. Sample: CD4+ T cells sorted from blood. These receptors were taken from a human donor in good health.

The rearrangement uses TRBV11-3 and TRBJ2-3; TRBD2 agrees at 7 bases. The length of the CDR3 is 16 residues. Germline lookup yields CDR1 SGHNT and CDR2 YENEEA. V was clipped by 0 bases and J by 3 bases; unmatched bases: 6. The CDR3 protein is CASSLESGGGTDTQYF. The CDR3, as DNA: TGTGCCAGCAGCTTAGAGTCGGGAGGAGGGACAGATACGCAGTATTTT.

V usage is TRBV4-2 and J usage is TRBJ1-1, with unresolved D. CDR1 LGHNA and CDR2 YNFKEQ come from the germline V gene. Trimming removed 5 bases from V and 2 bases from J, with 9 bases in between. This CDR3 region has 13 residues. The CDR3 DNA follows: TGTGCCAGCAGCTGGAACCTAAACACTGAAGCTTTCTTT. It translates to CASSWNLNTEAFF.

This sequence joins TRBV14 and TRBJ1-1; 7 bases align to TRBD1. The CDR3 runs to 15 residues. Germline CDR1 reads SGHDN; CDR2 reads FVKESK. V dropped 3 bases and J dropped 1; count of bases not matched to a gene: 5. CDR3 sequence (DNA): TGTGCCAGCAGCCAGCTACAGGGGCGGAACACTGAAGCTTTCTTT. Its protein product is CASSQLQGRNTEAFF.

V is TRBV19 and J is TRBJ1-4; tentatively, D is TRBD1 (6 bases). The CDR3 loop spans 15 amino acids. Trimming stripped 10 bases from V and 2 bases from J, with 17 bases between. Looked up from germline, CDR1 is LNHDA and CDR2 is SQIVND (reference sequence). The CDR3 sequence: CATRGTIGTNEKLFF. In DNA form, the CDR3 reads TGTGCCACCCGTGGGACAATTGGGACTAATGAAAAACTGTTTTTT.

The V call is TRBV5-1, the J call TRBJ1-6, with TRBD1 matching 10 bases. Trimming at V came to 5 bases and at J to 12 bases, leaving 23 bases not matched to a gene. Germline V gene data show CDR1 as SGHRS and CDR2 as YFSETQ. The CDR3 spans 19 residues. CDR3 residues: CASSPRGWGTGELGGPLHF. CDR3 in DNA: TGCGCCAGCAGTCCACGAGGCTGGGGGACAGGGGAATTAGGGGGACCCCTCCACTTT.

V usage is TRBV5-6 and J usage is TRBJ1-3, with D perhaps matching TRBD1 (6 bases). CDR1 is SGHDT and CDR2 is YYEEEE in the germline V gene. The CDR3 contains 16 residues. Deletions cut 5 bases from V and 7 bases from J, with 22 bases between. The CDR3 coding sequence is TGTGCCAGCAGGTTGACGGGGGGCGCGAAAAGTAACACCATATATTTT. It is translated as CASRLTGGAKSNTIYF.

This rearrangement joins TRBV9 to TRBJ2-3, with TRBD2 matching 8 bases. With 0 bases clipped from V and 4 bases from J, the junction kept 7 bases outside the gene matches. Per germline, CDR1 SGDLS and CDR2 YYNGEE. The CDR3 has 16 amino acids. In nucleotides, the CDR3 is TGTGCCAGCAGCGTAGGTGTCGGGGGGGCCCCAGATACGCAGTATTTT. Protein: CASSVGVGGAPDTQYF. Using reference TRBV9 and TRBJ2-3 for the parts outside the CDR3, the full variable domain is DSGVTQTPKHLITATGQRVTLRCSPRSGDLSVYWYQQSLDQGLQFLIQYYNGEERAKGNILERFSAQQFPDLHSELNLSSLELGDSALYFCASSVGVGGAPDTQYFGPGTRLTVL.

This clone was observed once. The chain uses TRBV7-3 and TRBJ2-3, with 7 bases fitting TRBD1. After removal of 2 bases from V and 4 bases from J, the junction contained 3 bases not matched to a gene. CDR3 length: 14 residues. The germline V gene has CDR1 SGHTA and CDR2 FQGTGA. The CDR3 spells CASSLDRAADTQYF. The DNA of the CDR3 is TGTGCCAGCAGCTTAGACAGGGCGGCAGATACGCAGTATTTT.

This chain links TRBV5-1 with TRBJ1-1; possibly TRBD1 for D (6 bases). Germline CDR1 reads SGHRS; CDR2 reads YFSETQ. V lost 0 bases, J lost 0 bases, and 12 bases lay in between. This CDR3 has 16 amino acids. The CDR3 region is CASSLVPGAMNTEAFF. The DNA of the CDR3 is TGCGCCAGCAGCTTGGTGCCAGGGGCGATGAACACTGAAGCTTTCTTT. The variable domain in full, with the rest retrieved from reference TRBV5-1 and TRBJ1-1, is KAGVTQTPRYLIKTRGQQVTLSCSPISGHRSVSWYQQTPGQGLQFLFEYFSETQRNKGNFPGRFSGRQFSNSRSEMNVSTLELGDSALYLCASSLVPGAMNTEAFFGQGTRLTVV.

The chain employs TRBV6-5 and TRBJ2-7; perhaps TRBD1 as D (6 bases). Between the trimmed V and J ends, which lost 0 bases and 6 bases, there was a span of 12 bases. The V gene's germline CDR1 is MNHEY and CDR2 SVGAGI. CDR3 length: 14 amino acids. CDR3 protein: CASSYSHRESEQYF. The CDR3 nucleotides are TGTGCCAGCAGTTACTCGCACAGGGAATCCGAGCAGTACTTC.

V usage is TRBV9 and J usage is TRBJ2-3, with D perhaps matching TRBD1 (6 bases). Trimming took off 0 bases at V and 3 bases at J, with 11 bases between the two ends. The CDR3 spans 15 residues. Per germline, CDR1 SGDLS and CDR2 YYNGEE. The CDR3 DNA is TGTGCCAGCAGCGTAGCTCAGGGGATAACAGATACGCAGTATTTT. The encoded protein is CASSVAQGITDTQYF.

V gene TRBV5-1 combines with J gene TRBJ2-2; weak D call: TRBD2 (6 bases). The CDR3 runs 14 residues. From germline, CDR1 is SGHRS and CDR2 YFSETQ. Trimming pared 6 bases from V and 5 bases from J, leaving 14 bases between. CDR3 region: CASNRGGVTGELFF. The CDR3 DNA reads TGCGCCAGCAATCGGGGCGGGGTAACCGGGGAGCTGTTTTTT. The entire variable domain, with the rest obtained from reference TRBV5-1 and TRBJ2-2, is as follows: KAGVTQTPRYLIKTRGQQVTLSCSPISGHRSVSWYQQTPGQGLQFLFEYFSETQRNKGNFPGRFSGRQFSNSRSEMNVSTLELGDSALYLCASNRGGVTGELFFGEGSRLTVL.

The chain uses TRBV5-1 and TRBJ2-5; D possibly matches TRBD1 or TRBD2 (5 bases each). The CDR3 contains 13 residues. Between the trimmed V and J ends, which lost 3 bases and 4 bases, there was a span of 10 bases. Germline V gene sequence: CDR1 SGHRS, CDR2 YFSETQ. CDR3 bases: TGCGCCAGCAGCTCGAGGGGATTAGAGACCCAGTACTTC. This codes for CASSSRGLETQYF. Variable domain in full (rest from reference TRBV5-1 and TRBJ2-5): KAGVTQTPRYLIKTRGQQVTLSCSPISGHRSVSWYQQTPGQGLQFLFEYFSETQRNKGNFPGRFSGRQFSNSRSEMNVSTLELGDSALYLCASSSRGLETQYFGPGTRLLVL.

The chain recombines TRBV19 with TRBJ2-3, with D possibly TRBD2 on 6 matching bases. Germline V gene data show CDR1 as LNHDA and CDR2 as SQIVND (reference sequence). V lost 5 bases and J 9 bases, leaving 24 bases between the germline ends. The CDR3 is 16 amino acids. CDR3 in DNA: TGTGCCAGTAGTGATTGGGTCAGATCGGGAGTAACCACGCAGTATTTT. Amino acid sequence: CASSDWVRSGVTTQYF.

This chain joins TRBV5-4 and TRBJ2-3; D is unclear. Looked up from germline, CDR1 is SGHNT and CDR2 is YYREEE (reference sequence). The CDR3 is 14 amino acids. Trimming pared 0 bases from V and 4 bases from J, leaving 9 bases between. The CDR3 DNA sequence: TGTGCCAGCAGCTTGGCCTCGGTCGCAGATACGCAGTATTTT. Residues: CASSLASVADTQYF.

In nucleotides, the CDR3 is TGCGCCAGCAGCCCCCTCGGAAAGTCGTCTATGAACACTGAAGCTTTCTTT. This encodes CASSPLGKSSMNTEAFF. V gene TRBV4-1 combines with J gene TRBJ1-1; no reliable D call. V was clipped by 4 bases and J by 0 bases, with 18 bases between them. Per the germline V gene, CDR1 is MGHRA and CDR2 is YSYEKL. The CDR3 loop spans 17 amino acids.

The chain links TRBV6-4 to TRBJ2-7, with 9 bases fitting TRBD1. CDR1 and CDR2 (germline): MRHNA, SNTAGT. The V and J ends lost 4 bases and 5 bases, in that order; junction bases with no gene match: 9. The CDR3 is 15 amino acids. The CDR3 region is CASSVNMDRGHEQYF. The CDR3 region has the DNA TGTGCCAGCAGTGTAAATATGGACAGGGGCCACGAGCAGTACTTC.

The chain recombines TRBV7-3 with TRBJ2-7; 13 bases fit TRBD2. This CDR3 is 16 amino acids long. Trimming removed 5 bases from V and 4 bases from J; junction bases left unmatched: 8. Germline values: CDR1 SGHTA, CDR2 FQGTGA. In DNA, the CDR3 is TGTGCCAGCAGCCTAGGACTAGCGGGGGTAGGGTACGAGCAGTACTTC. Its protein is CASSLGLAGVGYEQYF. Full variable domain (outside the CDR3, taken from reference TRBV7-3 and TRBJ2-7): GAGVSQTPSNKVTEKGKYVELRCDPISGHTALYWYRQSLGQGPEFLIYFQGTGAADDSGLPNDRFFAVRPEGSVSTLKIQRTERGDSAVYLCASSLGLAGVGYEQYFGPGTRLTVT.

The V gene is TRBV29-1, the J gene TRBJ2-1; maybe TRBD2 (6 bases). Germline V lookup: CDR1 SQVTM, CDR2 ANQGSEA. Trimming stripped 1 base from V and 10 bases from J, with 11 bases between. The CDR3 sequence is 12 residues long. CDR3 in amino acids: CSVEGGDREQFF. The DNA of the CDR3 is TGCAGCGTTGAAGGCGGGGACCGGGAGCAGTTCTTC.

The chain employs TRBV15 and TRBJ1-5; D gene ambiguous. The CDR3 is made up of 13 amino acids. V was cut by 3 bases and J by 4 bases, with 7 bases left in between. Germline assignment: CDR1 LNHNV and CDR2 YYDKDF (reference sequence). CDR3 amino acids: CATSRGLNQPQHF. Written as DNA, the CDR3 is TGTGCCACCAGCAGGGGGTTAAATCAGCCCCAGCATTTT. Combining the CDR3 with reference TRBV15 and TRBJ1-5 gives the whole variable domain DAMVIQNPRYQVTQFGKPVTLSCSQTLNHNVMYWYQQKSSQAPKLLFHYYDKDFNNEADTPDNFQSRRPNTSFCFLDIRSPGLGDTAMYLCATSRGLNQPQHFGDGTRLSIL.

V is TRBV5-1 and J is TRBJ2-2; D might be TRBD1 (5 bases). CDR3 length: 15 residues. V lost 4 bases to trimming and J lost 0 bases, with 10 bases between them. CDR1 SGHRS and CDR2 YFSETQ come from the germline V gene. The CDR3 nucleotides read TGCGCCAGCAGCATGACAGCTACGAACACCGGGGAGCTGTTTTTT. It encodes CASSMTATNTGELFF.

V usage is TRBV9 and J usage is TRBJ2-2; D perhaps matches TRBD2 (5 bases). The CDR3 totals 14 residues. The germline V gene has CDR1 SGDLS and CDR2 YYNGEE. Trimming stripped 5 bases from V and 7 bases from J, with 15 bases between. Written as DNA, the CDR3 is TGTGCCAGCAGTGAGGGCAACCGGGGCGGGGAGCTGTTTTTT. It yields the protein CASSEGNRGGELFF. Drawing the rest from reference TRBV9 and TRBJ2-2, the complete variable domain is DSGVTQTPKHLITATGQRVTLRCSPRSGDLSVYWYQQSLDQGLQFLIQYYNGEERAKGNILERFSAQQFPDLHSELNLSSLELGDSALYFCASSEGNRGGELFFGEGSRLTVL.

This rearrangement joins TRBV5-4 to TRBJ1-3, with D tentatively TRBD1 (6 bases). With 6 bases removed from V and 1 base from J, the gap between germline ends came to 20 bases. CDR3 size: 17 residues. The germline gives CDR1 SGHNT, CDR2 YYREEE (reference sequence). This CDR3 is CASTLGGRSTSGNTIYF. The CDR3 nucleotides read TGTGCCAGCACCCTGGGGGGCAGGTCGACATCTGGAAACACCATATATTTT. Full variable domain (outside the CDR3, taken from reference TRBV5-4 and TRBJ1-3): ETGVTQSPTHLIKTRGQQVTLRCSSQSGHNTVSWYQQALGQGPQFIFQYYREEENGRGNFPPRFSGLQFPNYSSELNVNALELDDSALYLCASTLGGRSTSGNTIYFGEGSWLTVV.

This clone was observed a single time. The chain employs TRBV15 and TRBJ2-7; D not resolved. CDR1 and CDR2 (germline): LNHNV, YYDKDF (reference sequence). V lost 4 bases to trimming and J lost 7 bases, with 11 bases between them. The CDR3 totals 12 residues. The CDR3 DNA is TGTGCCACCAGCAAGCCTTTCAAAGAGCAGTACTTC. Translating it yields CATSKPFKEQYF. The full variable domain, its missing parts supplied by reference TRBV15 and TRBJ2-7, is DAMVIQNPRYQVTQFGKPVTLSCSQTLNHNVMYWYQQKSSQAPKLLFHYYDKDFNNEADTPDNFQSRRPNTSFCFLDIRSPGLGDTAMYLCATSKPFKEQYFGPGTRLTVT.

This clone has more than one count but fewer than ten. The rearrangement uses TRBV9 and TRBJ1-6; D uncertain. From germline, CDR1 is SGDLS and CDR2 YYNGEE. The V gene lost 5 bases and the J gene lost 7 bases, with 13 bases spanning the gap. There are 14 residues in the CDR3. The CDR3 loop reads CASSAHVANSPLHF. The CDR3 DNA is TGTGCCAGCAGTGCCCACGTGGCCAATTCACCCCTCCACTTT.

This clone came up once. The chain uses TRBV11-2 and TRBJ2-7; D may correspond to TRBD1 or TRBD2 (5 bases each). The CDR3 totals 13 residues. Trimming took 0 bases from V and 7 from J, leaving 10 bases between them. Germline assignment: CDR1 SGHAT and CDR2 FQNNGV. The CDR3 coding sequence is TGTGCCAGCAGCTTAGACAGGGAGCTTGAGCAGTACTTC. It translates to CASSLDRELEQYF.

V usage is TRBV7-2 and J usage is TRBJ1-1, with 8 nucleotides matching TRBD1. Germline V gene data show CDR1 as SGHTA and CDR2 as FQGNSA. The CDR3 is 15 residues long. V lost 5 bases to trimming and J lost 6 bases; unmatched junction nucleotides: 11. The CDR3 coding sequence is TGTGCCAGCAGCGTGGGACAGGCCCCTTCGGCTGAAGCTTTCTTT. Translation: CASSVGQAPSAEAFF. The full variable domain, completed using reference TRBV7-2 and TRBJ1-1, is GAGVSQSPSNKVTEKGKDVELRCDPISGHTALYWYRQSLGQGLEFLIYFQGNSAPDKSGLPSDRFSAERTGGSVSTLTIQRTQQEDSAVYLCASSVGQAPSAEAFFGQGTRLTVV.

The chain uses TRBV19 and TRBJ2-2; possible D gene TRBD2, 6 bases. Germline-derived CDR1 and CDR2 are LNHDA and SQIVND (reference sequence). This CDR3 comprises 15 residues. Trimming took off 7 bases at V and 7 bases at J, with 19 bases between the two ends. DNA of the CDR3: TGTGCCAGTAAGGGTGCGGGGACCCGGGTCGGGGAGCTGTTTTTT. Amino acid sequence: CASKGAGTRVGELFF.